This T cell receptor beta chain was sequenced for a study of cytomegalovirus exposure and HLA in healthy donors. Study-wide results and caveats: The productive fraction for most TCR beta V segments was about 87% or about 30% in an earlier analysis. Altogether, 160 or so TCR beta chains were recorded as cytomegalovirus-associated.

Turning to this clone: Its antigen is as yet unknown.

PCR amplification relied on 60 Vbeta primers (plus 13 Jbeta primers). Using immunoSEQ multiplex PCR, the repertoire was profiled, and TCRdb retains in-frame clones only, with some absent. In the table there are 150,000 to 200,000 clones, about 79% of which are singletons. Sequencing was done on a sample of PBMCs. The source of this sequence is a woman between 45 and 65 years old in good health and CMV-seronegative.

The CDR3, as DNA: TGCGCCAGCAGCTTGGTCCTTACTTACGAGCAGTACTTC. Residues: CASSLVLTYEQYF. J is TRBJ2-7 and V is TRBV5-1; D uncertain. V shed 0 bases and J shed 4 bases, with 8 bases lying between them. Germline-derived CDR1 and CDR2 are SGHRS and YFSETQ. The CDR3 is made up of 13 amino acids.